Listed below are T cell receptor beta chains from one sample, sequenced in a study of regulatory T cells. Assay used: immunoSEQ multiplex PCR; TCRdb lists only in-frame clones, some missing. The sample lists approximately 4,000 clones, more than 85% occurring once. Material: CD4+ Tregs sorted from blood. Source of these receptors: a child aged 2 to 10 with CD3G deficiency. The CDR3 runs from the conserved cysteine through the conserved F or W. The order of the fields is CDR3 length, V gene, J gene, clone size, D gene, CDR3 DNA, CDR3 protein. The D gene is left open where the match is weak. Expanded clones are given a class, and other clones once, few, many or no size at all.

15	TRBV9	TRBJ2-3	.	.	TGTGCCAGCAGCGTCAACGGGCTCAGCACAGATACGCAGTATTTT	CASSVNGLSTDTQYF
15	TRBV5-1	TRBJ2-1	.	TRBD2	TGCGCCAGCAGCTCGGGACTAGCCTCCTACAATGAGCAGTTCTTC	CASSSGLASYNEQFF
12	TRBV5-1	TRBJ2-3	.	.	TGCGCCAGCAGCTTCGCGGGGGATACGCAGTATTTT	CASSFAGDTQYF
16	TRBV19	TRBJ2-2	.	TRBD2	TGTGCCAGTAGTACTCGTCTAGCGGGAGGAACCGGGGAGCTGTTTTTT	CASSTRLAGGTGELFF
16	TRBV28	TRBJ2-7	.	.	TGTGCCAGCAGCCGCTTAGGGAGGGGGAGCTCCTACGAGCAGTACTTC	CASSRLGRGSSYEQYF
16	TRBV11-2	TRBJ2-5	once	TRBD2	TGTGCCAGCAGCGATAGTAGCGGGAGGGCTGATGAGACCCAGTACTTC	CASSDSSGRADETQYF
14	TRBV28	TRBJ1-1	.	TRBD1	TGTGCCAGCAGTATAGGACAGGTATCCACTGAAGCTTTCTTT	CASSIGQVSTEAFF
15	TRBV6-1	TRBJ1-1	.	.	TGTGCCAGCAGTCCTACGGACAGTCCGAACACTGAAGCTTTCTTT	CASSPTDSPNTEAFF
14	TRBV4-1	TRBJ1-4	.	.	TGCGCCAGCAGCCGTGGAGCAACTAATGAAAAACTGTTTTTT	CASSRGATNEKLFF
15	TRBV28	TRBJ2-7	few	TRBD2	TGTGCCAGCAGTTCCCCGACTAGCGGGAGAGGCGAGCAGTACTTC	CASSSPTSGRGEQYF
16	TRBV28	TRBJ2-7	.	.	TGTGCCAGCAGTTTATATCAGCGCCCCCCTTTCTACGAGCAGTACTTC	CASSLYQRPPFYEQYF
19	TRBV18	TRBJ2-6	.	.	TGTGCCAGCTCAAATATGATGGACAATTTACAAAGCCGGGCCAACGTCCTGGCTTTC	CASSNMMDNLQSRANVLAF
14	TRBV28	TRBJ2-4	.	.	TGTGCCAGCAGTTTAAGGGGACTCAAAAACATTCAGTACTTC	CASSLRGLKNIQYF
14	TRBV28	TRBJ2-5	once	.	TGTGCCAGCAGTAGCGGTTCCAAAAGATTGGCCCAGTACTTC	CASSSGSKRLAQYF
15	TRBV27	TRBJ2-6	once	.	TGTGCCAGCAGTTCCACAGGGCCTGGGGCCAACGTCCTGACTTTC	CASSSTGPGANVLTF
13	TRBV5-1	TRBJ2-2	.	.	TGCGCCAGCAGAGGCAGGGTCAGCGGGGAGCTGTTTTTT	CASRGRVSGELFF
16	TRBV28	TRBJ2-7	.	TRBD2	TGTGCCAGCAGAAGAACTGGCGGGAGCTCCTCCTACGAGCAGTACTTC	CASRRTGGSSSYEQYF
14	TRBV6-1	TRBJ2-7	once	TRBD1	TGTGCCACGGCGCGGGGACAGGGCTCCTACGAGCAGTACTTC	CATARGQGSYEQYF
11	TRBV28	TRBJ2-7	.	.	TGTGCCAGCAGCTCTCCCTACGAGCAGTACTTC	CASSSPYEQYF
12	TRBV2	TRBJ2-1	.	.	TGTGCCAGCAGTGAAGGAGGGAATGAGCAGTTCTTC	CASSEGGNEQFF
14	TRBV5-1	TRBJ2-7	.	TRBD1	TGCGCCAGCAGCTTGGGGGGACAGAGCTACGAGCAGTACTTC	CASSLGGQSYEQYF
14	TRBV5-1	TRBJ2-3	.	.	TGCGCCAGCAGCTTGATGGGGGCGGGAGATACGCAGTATTTT	CASSLMGAGDTQYF
14	TRBV12-5	TRBJ1-1	few	TRBD1	TGTGCTAGTGGTCCCAGGGGGGGAGACACTGAAGCTTTCTTT	CASGPRGGDTEAFF
20	TRBV19	TRBJ2-6	.	TRBD1	TGTGCCAGTAGTCAGACCGGGACAGGGGTTACTATCTCTGGGGCCAACGTCCTGACTTTC	CASSQTGTGVTISGANVLTF
12	TRBV28	TRBJ2-7	.	TRBD1	TGTGCCACCGGACAGGGGGTGGGCGAGCAGTACTTC	CATGQGVGEQYF
17	TRBV11-2	TRBJ2-2	.	.	TGTGCCAGCAGCGCTCCACGGGACCGAGTGGGGGCCGGGGAGCTGTTTTTT	CASSAPRDRVGAGELFF
14	TRBV28	TRBJ2-7	.	.	TGTGCCAGCAGCCGCGGCAGGGCGTGGAACGAGCAGTACTTC	CASSRGRAWNEQYF
12	TRBV6-1	TRBJ2-7	.	.	TGTGCCAGCAGCCATGACACCTACGAGCAGTACTTC	CASSHDTYEQYF
15	TRBV4-1	TRBJ1-4	.	.	TGCGCCAGCAGCCAAGAGGGTATCGAGGGGAAATCGATGTTTTTT	CASSQEGIEGKSMFF
17	TRBV19	TRBJ1-1	.	.	TGTGCCAGTAGTATGACGACAGGTAAGACTCTGGGCACTGAAGCTTTCTTT	CASSMTTGKTLGTEAFF
15	TRBV28	TRBJ2-4	.	TRBD1	TGTGCCAGCAGCCAGCCGGGACAGGGGAGAAACATTCAGTACTTC	CASSQPGQGRNIQYF
14	TRBV5-1	TRBJ2-7	.	TRBD1	TGCGCCAGCAGCCCGGCCGACAGGGGACGGGAGCAGTACTTC	CASSPADRGREQYF
15	TRBV6-6	TRBJ1-1	once	.	TGTGCCAGCAGTTACGGTGGTAGGGGAAACACTGAAGCTTTCTTT	CASSYGGRGNTEAFF
12	TRBV6-1	TRBJ1-2	.	TRBD1	TGTGCCAGCAGCGGACAGGGAGGTGGCTACACCTTC	CASSGQGGGYTF
14	TRBV10-3	TRBJ2-7	.	.	TGTGCCACCATTCCGGGACATCCCTCAGACGAGCAGTACTTC	CATIPGHPSDEQYF
17	TRBV11-2	TRBJ2-3	few	TRBD2	TGTGCCAGCAGCCCAAATCAGGCGGGAGTCGGCACAGATACGCAGTATTTT	CASSPNQAGVGTDTQYF
11	TRBV6-1	TRBJ1-2	.	TRBD1	TGTGCCAGCACAGGGGGGTATGGCTACACCTTC	CASTGGYGYTF
15	TRBV6-1	TRBJ1-2	.	.	TGTGCCAGCAGTCGTCTGCCTGGGTCTAACTATGGCTACACCTTC	CASSRLPGSNYGYTF
12	TRBV28	TRBJ2-7	few	.	TGTGCCAGCAGCAGGTCCCCTTACGAGCAGTACTTC	CASSRSPYEQYF
14	TRBV5-5	TRBJ2-3	.	.	TGTGCCAGCAGCTTGGAGTTCACTTTCGATACGCAGTATTTT	CASSLEFTFDTQYF
12	TRBV30	TRBJ1-2	.	TRBD1	TGTGCCTGGAGTGTGCAGGGGGTTGACTACACCTTC	CAWSVQGVDYTF
17	TRBV28	TRBJ2-7	once	TRBD2	TGTGCCAGCAGTTCCTCCCTTAGCGGGAGGTCGAGGTACGAGCAGTACTTC	CASSSSLSGRSRYEQYF
14	TRBV6-1	TRBJ2-7	.	TRBD1	TGTGCCAGCAGGCGACAGGGGGCGCGAAACGAGCAGTACTTC	CASRRQGARNEQYF
15	TRBV18	TRBJ1-4	.	TRBD1	TGTGCCAGCTCACCGTCCACAGGGGTAGATGAAAAACTGTTTTTT	CASSPSTGVDEKLFF
11	TRBV28	TRBJ1-1	.	.	TGTGCCAGCAGTTCCAGGGGTGAAGCTTTCTTT	CASSSRGEAFF
14	TRBV6-1	TRBJ2-7	.	TRBD1	TGTGCCAGCAAAGCCCCAGGGGGCGCGTACGAGCAGTACTTC	CASKAPGGAYEQYF
11	TRBV6-1	TRBJ2-7	.	.	TGTGCCAGCAGTTACCTCTACGAGCAGTACTTC	CASSYLYEQYF
13	TRBV10-3	TRBJ1-2	once	.	TGTGCCATCAGTGAAGGAGGGACCCGTGGCTACACCTTC	CAISEGGTRGYTF
11	TRBV20-1	TRBJ2-3	.	.	TGCAGTGCTGAAGCGGTAGATACGCAGTATTTT	CSAEAVDTQYF
15	TRBV6-6	TRBJ1-4	.	TRBD1	TGTGCCAGCAGCCGTCGACAGGGAGTTCATGAAAAACTGTTTTTT	CASSRRQGVHEKLFF
16	TRBV28	TRBJ2-2	.	TRBD1	TGTGCCAGCAGTTTGTGGACAGGAGGGAACACCGGGGAGCTGTTTTTT	CASSLWTGGNTGELFF
11	TRBV5-1	TRBJ2-7	.	.	TGCGCCAGCAGCTTTAACTACGAGCAGTACTTC	CASSFNYEQYF
15	TRBV28	TRBJ1-5	.	TRBD1	TGTGCCAGCAGTTTGGGACAGGGGTTACTTCAGCCCCAGCATTTT	CASSLGQGLLQPQHF
13	TRBV28	TRBJ2-3	.	.	TGTGCCAGCAGTAATCTCGGCGGGTATACGCAGTATTTT	CASSNLGGYTQYF
15	TRBV28	TRBJ2-7	.	TRBD2	TGTGCCAGCAGTTCGGGCGGGAGGGGCACCTACGAGCAGTACTTC	CASSSGGRGTYEQYF
16	TRBV19	TRBJ2-2	.	TRBD1	TGTGCCAGTAGTCGACAGGGAAGTATTAACACCGGGGAGCTGTTTTTT	CASSRQGSINTGELFF
13	TRBV19	TRBJ2-2	.	TRBD2	TGTGCCTCGATGGAGCGGGACGGCGGGGAGCTGTTTTTT	CASMERDGGELFF
10	TRBV6-1	TRBJ2-5	.	.	TGTGCCAGCGGCCAAGAGACCCAGTACTTC	CASGQETQYF
13	TRBV4-1	TRBJ2-4	.	TRBD1	TGCGCCAGCAGCCATGTAGGGGGCGACATTCAGTACTTC	CASSHVGGDIQYF
15	TRBV7-8	TRBJ2-5	.	.	TGTGCCAGCAGCTTATCAGGGGAGGGCCAAGAGACCCAGTACTTC	CASSLSGEGQETQYF